The rows below give T cell receptor beta chains drawn from one sample of a study of regulatory T cells in long-lasting Graves disease. TCRdb analysed the multiplex PCR reads with MiXCR anew, one entry per CDR3 protein. Among almost 350,000 distinct CDR3 sequences, around 20% were seen once, and the ten largest hold less than 35%. Sample: peripheral blood mononuclear cells (PBMCs), taken when the disease was refractory, from a patient treated with antithyroid drugs. Every receptor here comes from a female donor with Graves disease. Each CDR3 is given with its conserved first and last residue. Each record gives: V gene, clone size, CDR3 protein. Expanded clones get a size class; other rows say once, few or many, or leave the size out.

V gene: TRBV7-2; clone size: many; CDR3 protein: CASSWLAGGSYEQYF
V gene: TRBV6-1; clone size: few; CDR3 protein: CASRAKDSWNTEAFF
V gene: TRBV30; clone size: NA; CDR3 protein: CAWKGRVEFTEAFF
V gene: TRBV10-2; clone size: NA; CDR3 protein: CASSRTPQGSETQYF
V gene: TRBV6-2/TRBV6-3; clone size: few; CDR3 protein: CASTEGGSNTEAFF
V gene: TRBV5-1; clone size: few; CDR3 protein: CASSSGDSNQPQHF
V gene: TRBV7-6; clone size: few; CDR3 protein: CASSLGGAPHEQYF
V gene: TRBV6-9; clone size: many; CDR3 protein: CASSSPLAGGSYEQYF
V gene: TRBV7-2; clone size: NA; CDR3 protein: CASSGSRTIVHEQFF
V gene: TRBV4-1; clone size: NA; CDR3 protein: CASSQEKAGGAYEQYF
V gene: TRBV20-1; clone size: NA; CDR3 protein: CSASRGEETQYF
V gene: TRBV11-2; clone size: many; CDR3 protein: CASSSGQGAQGYGYTF
V gene: TRBV12-3/TRBV12-4; clone size: many; CDR3 protein: CASTPYRDRYTEAFF
V gene: TRBV5-1; clone size: few; CDR3 protein: CASSLAGAGAQETQYF
V gene: TRBV19; clone size: few; CDR3 protein: CASLPQRFPNQPQHF
V gene: TRBV7-2; clone size: NA; CDR3 protein: CASGFGGLTEAFF